This TCR beta chain is from a study of blood T cells in healthy people across ages. Findings and limits, study-wide: Older age went with lower TCR beta diversity per million T cells, in a roughly linear way.

About this clonotype: Its antigen is as yet unknown.

The CDR3 spans 15 residues. CDR1 and CDR2 from the germline V gene are LGHNA and YSLEER. The junction had 4 bases not matched to a gene; V was cut back by 1 base and J by 5 bases. Primers used in a second PCR of roughly 6 to 12 cycles were a sample-barcoded 5' primer and a J-beta primer mix. Researchers report that a template-switch adaptor with 12 random nucleotides tagged each cDNA molecule. TCRdb reprocessed the 5' RACE reads via MiXCR and lists one record per CDR3 protein. The sample records about 1,400,000 distinct CDR3 sequences, approximately 59% being singletons. At least 5.5 micrograms of total RNA were extracted per sample.

This chain links TRBV4-3 with TRBJ1-4, with 7 bases aligning to TRBD1. The sample consisted of blood. The clonotype was recovered from a man between 18 and 35 years old in good health. CDR3 in amino acids: CASSQGDRANEKLFF. The CDR3 DNA follows: TGCGCCAGCAGCCAAGGGGACAGAGCAAATGAAAAACTGTTTTTT.